These 32 T cell receptor beta chains came from one sample sequenced in a study of T-cell memory formation after mild COVID-19. TCRdb fed the 5' RACE reads into MiXCR, producing one record per CDR3 protein. The sample consists of around 390,000 distinct CDR3 sequences, 15% to 20% of them appearing once. The source material was PBMCs or a T cell subset sorted from them (not recorded which). The receptor set was obtained from a man aged 18 to 30 who had mild COVID-19 (a few samples of this study predate the infection). Cell type and time point are not known.

The gene calls are TRBV12-3 or TRBV12-4 and TRBJ1-5, with TRBD1 matching 9 bases. The CDR3 sequence is 16 residues long. V lost 5 bases to trimming and J lost 1 base; unmatched junction nucleotides: 6. CDR3 amino acids: CASSAYDRGSNQPQHF. In nucleotides, the CDR3 is TGTGCCAGCAGTGCCTACGACAGGGGGAGCAATCAGCCCCAGCATTTT.

In its sample, this clonotype was seen a few times. The chain couples TRBV5-6 to TRBJ2-7; possible D gene TRBD1, 5 bases. Germline V lookup: CDR1 SGHDT, CDR2 YYEEEE. Trimming stripped 5 bases from V and 2 bases from J, with 17 bases between. This CDR3 is 15 amino acids long. The CDR3 here is CASSWFGRETYEQYF. The DNA for the CDR3 is TGTGCCAGCAGTTGGTTCGGCAGGGAAACCTACGAGCAGTACTTC.

This clonotype was counted many times. The chain couples TRBV19 to TRBJ2-1, with TRBD1 identical over 7 bases. Germline V gene data show CDR1 as LNHDA and CDR2 as SQIVND (reference sequence). V shed 3 bases and J 3 bases; nucleotides not matched to a gene: 17. The CDR3 is 19 amino acids. The CDR3 DNA reads as TGTGCCAGTAGTATGGATGAGGCAACTCCGGACAGGAACTACAATGAGCAGTTCTTC. It yields the protein CASSMDEATPDRNYNEQFF.

The rearrangement uses TRBV29-1 and TRBJ1-1; D is uncertain. This CDR3 region has 12 residues. Trimming cost V 4 bases and J 0 bases, with 6 bases left between them. CDR1 is SQVTM and CDR2 is ANQGSEA in the germline V gene. In nucleotides, the CDR3 is TGCAGCGTTGGGAAAATGAACACTGAAGCTTTCTTT. It is translated as CSVGKMNTEAFF.

A few counts support this clonotype. The J gene is TRBJ2-1, the V gene TRBV25-1; D possibly corresponds to TRBD1 (6 bases). Germline values: CDR1 MGHDK, CDR2 SYGVNS. Trimming removed 10 bases at V and 3 bases at J, with 19 bases between. The CDR3 length is 15 residues. In nucleotides, the CDR3 is TGTGCCACCCTCCGGGACACCCTTGGCTACAATGAGCAGTTCTTC. It is translated as CATLRDTLGYNEQFF.

This rearrangement joins TRBV29-1 to TRBJ2-3; unclear D gene. Trimming pared 4 bases from V and 4 bases from J, leaving 12 bases between. The length of the CDR3 is 13 residues. CDR1 SQVTM and CDR2 ANQGSEA come from the germline V gene. This CDR3 reads CSVVTWVADTQYF. DNA for the CDR3: TGCAGCGTTGTCACCTGGGTAGCAGATACGCAGTATTTT.

This clonotype was counted between two and nine times. The V and J genes are TRBV4-1 and TRBJ2-2; no clear D gene. This CDR3 has 15 residues. Germline V CDR1 and CDR2: MGHRA, YSYEKL. V was pared by 0 bases and J by 7 bases, with 12 bases between. The CDR3 protein is CASSQEYSGYGELFF. The CDR3 DNA reads as TGCGCCAGCAGCCAAGAATATTCGGGTTACGGGGAGCTGTTTTTT.

This clonotype has more than one count but fewer than ten. V gene TRBV15 combines with J gene TRBJ1-1; D gene unclear. The CDR3 has 16 residues. Germline V gives CDR1 LNHNV, CDR2 YYDKDF (reference sequence). Trimming shortened V by 0 bases and J by 0 bases, and 11 bases separated the two germline ends. CDR3 in amino acids: CATSRDIRGMNTEAFF. The DNA for the CDR3 is TGTGCCACCAGCAGAGATATTCGGGGAATGAACACTGAAGCTTTCTTT.

In its sample, this clonotype was seen many times. The genes are TRBV3-1 and TRBJ1-1; perhaps TRBD1 as D (5 bases). The ends were cut back, 3 bases at V and 5 bases at J, with 19 bases in the middle. Per germline, CDR1 LGHDT and CDR2 YNNKEL (reference sequence). The CDR3 covers 16 residues. CDR3 in amino acids: CASSQNVGAGGTEAFF. CDR3 sequence (DNA): TGTGCCAGCAGCCAGAACGTTGGGGCAGGCGGGACTGAAGCTTTCTTT.

This sequence joins TRBV29-1 and TRBJ1-1, with D perhaps matching TRBD1 (6 bases). The CDR3 is 13 residues long. V lost 7 bases, J lost 3 bases, and 15 bases lay in between. From germline, CDR1 is SQVTM and CDR2 ANQGSEA. CDR3 sequence: CSAERQADTEAFF. CDR3 sequence (DNA): TGCAGCGCCGAAAGACAGGCCGACACTGAAGCTTTCTTT. Combining the CDR3 with reference TRBV29-1 and TRBJ1-1 gives the whole variable domain SAVISQKPSRDICQRGTSLTIQCQVDSQVTMMFWYRQQPGQSLTLIATANQGSEATYESGFVIDKFPISRPNLTFSTLTVSNMSPEDSSIYLCSAERQADTEAFFGQGTRLTVV.

This clonotype has a handful of counts. V is TRBV7-2 and J is TRBJ2-2; 7 bases match TRBD1. In germline, CDR1 is SGHTA, CDR2 FQGNSA. Trimming took 5 bases from V and 1 from J; bases not matched to a gene: 4. There are 15 residues in the CDR3. The chain's CDR3 is CASSPWTGNTGELFF. DNA of the CDR3: TGTGCCAGCAGCCCTTGGACAGGGAACACCGGGGAGCTGTTTTTT.

This clonotype has more than one count but fewer than ten. V usage is TRBV6-5 and J usage is TRBJ2-7, with 10 positions matching TRBD1. This CDR3 has 16 amino acids. V was pared by 6 bases and J by 2 bases, with 10 bases of the junction left unmatched. The germline CDR1 and CDR2 sequences are MNHEY and SVGAGI. The DNA for the CDR3 is TGTGCCAGCAGCGGGAAAGACAGGGGGCGCGCCTACGAGCAGTACTTC. Its translation: CASSGKDRGRAYEQYF.

This chain uses TRBV20-1 with TRBJ2-5; possibly TRBD2 for D (6 bases). The CDR3 length is 13 residues. Trimming took off 1 base at V and 3 bases at J, with 9 bases between the two ends. Germline CDR1 reads DFQATT; CDR2 reads SNEGSKA (reference sequence). DNA of the CDR3: TGCAGTGCTAGAGCGGGGGTGAAAGAGACCCAGTACTTC. This translates into CSARAGVKETQYF.

This clonotype has a handful of counts. This sequence joins TRBV27 and TRBJ2-7, with no clear D. Germline CDR1 MNHEY, CDR2 SMNVEV (reference sequence). V shed 11 bases and J shed 1 base, with 15 bases lying between them. The CDR3 totals 13 residues. DNA for the CDR3: TGTGCCGCCCCCGTTCGGGTGTCCTACGAGCAGTACTTC. Translated: CAAPVRVSYEQYF.

In this sample, this clonotype turned up a few times. As DNA, the CDR3 is TGTGCCAGCAGTTTCGCCGCTGAAGCTTTCTTT. Amino acids: CASSFAAEAFF. The chain links TRBV6-5 to TRBJ1-1; D is undetermined. The V end was cut by 4 bases, the J end by 6 bases, with 6 bases between. The CDR3 is made up of 11 amino acids. The germline V gene has CDR1 MNHEY and CDR2 SVGAGI.

This clonotype occurred a few times. V gene TRBV6-2 or TRBV6-3 combines with J gene TRBJ2-3; no clear D gene. Germline V gives CDR1 MNHEY, CDR2 SVGEGT. The CDR3 totals 12 residues. V was cut by 10 bases and J by 4 bases, with 12 bases left in between. CDR3 sequence reads: CATKDSPDTQYF. CDR3 in DNA: TGTGCCACCAAGGATAGCCCAGATACGCAGTATTTT.

The J gene is TRBJ2-1, the V gene TRBV7-8; D is undetermined. Trimming shortened V by 4 bases and J by 12 bases, and 13 bases separated the two germline ends. The CDR3 is 12 residues long. Per the germline V gene, CDR1 is SGHVS and CDR2 is FQNEAQ. Here the CDR3 reads CASSYNYDVQFF. CDR3 coding DNA: TGTGCCAGCAGCTATAATTATGATGTGCAGTTCTTC.

This clonotype turned up a few times. The chain carries TRBV27 and TRBJ2-2; 9 bases map to TRBD1. From germline, CDR1 is MNHEY and CDR2 SMNVEV (reference sequence). With V trimmed by 7 bases and J by 3 bases, 6 bases remained unmatched. CDR3 length: 15 amino acids. CDR3 sequence reads: CASTSGQGHTGELFF. The CDR3 bases are TGTGCCAGCACCTCCGGACAGGGGCACACCGGGGAGCTGTTTTTT.

This clonotype was seen more than once but under ten times. The chain combines TRBV7-8 with TRBJ2-2; the D gene is possibly TRBD2 (5 bases). Germline CDR1 reads SGHVS; CDR2 reads FQNEAQ. V was trimmed by 4 bases and J by 4 bases, leaving 10 bases between them. The CDR3 loop spans 14 amino acids. CDR3 DNA: TGTGCCAGCAGCTATACCGGAGGCACCGGGGAGCTGTTTTTT. Residues: CASSYTGGTGELFF. The variable domain in full, completed from reference TRBV7-8 and TRBJ2-2, reads GAGVSQSPRYKVAKRGQDVALRCDPISGHVSLFWYQQALGQGPEFLTYFQNEAQLDKSGLPSDRFFAERPEGSVSTLKIQRTQQEDSAVYLCASSYTGGTGELFFGEGSRLTVL.

This clonotype came up a few times. This chain links TRBV5-1 with TRBJ1-3, with D possibly matching TRBD1 (5 bases). Trimming shortened V by 4 bases and J by 0 bases, and 17 bases separated the two germline ends. Germline lookup yields CDR1 SGHRS and CDR2 YFSETQ. The CDR3 has 17 amino acids. CDR3 sequence reads: CASSLGTANLSGNTIYF. As DNA, the CDR3 is TGCGCCAGCAGCCTAGGGACTGCGAACCTCTCTGGAAACACCATATATTTT. Full variable domain (remainder filled in from reference TRBV5-1 and TRBJ1-3): KAGVTQTPRYLIKTRGQQVTLSCSPISGHRSVSWYQQTPGQGLQFLFEYFSETQRNKGNFPGRFSGRQFSNSRSEMNVSTLELGDSALYLCASSLGTANLSGNTIYFGEGSWLTVV.

J is TRBJ2-1 and V is TRBV12-2; no check of the table's D call, TRBD2, against the DNA was made. TRBV12-2 is classified as a pseudogene. The CDR3 has 17 amino acids. The CDR3 DNA reads as TGTGCAAGTCGCTTAGCGCCGTCTAGCAGGGAGTACAATGAGCAGTTCTTC. Encoded protein: CASRLAPSSREYNEQFF.

This clonotype was detected only a few times. This chain uses TRBV7-2 with TRBJ1-1; D not resolved. Looked up from germline, CDR1 is SGHTA and CDR2 is FQGNSA. Trimming removed 5 bases from V and 3 bases from J, with 10 bases in between. This CDR3 contains 13 residues. CDR3 nucleotide sequence: TGTGCCAGCAGCCGAACCGAGGACACTGAAGCTTTCTTT. As protein: CASSRTEDTEAFF. The variable domain in full, completed from reference TRBV7-2 and TRBJ1-1, reads GAGVSQSPSNKVTEKGKDVELRCDPISGHTALYWYRQSLGQGLEFLIYFQGNSAPDKSGLPSDRFSAERTGGSVSTLTIQRTQQEDSAVYLCASSRTEDTEAFFGQGTRLTVV.

V usage is TRBV7-8 and J usage is TRBJ2-3; 7 nucleotides agree with TRBD2. V gave up 2 bases and J gave up 0 bases; unmatched junction bases: 5. The CDR3 has 16 amino acids. CDR1 and CDR2 from the germline V gene are SGHVS and FQNEAQ. The CDR3 is CASSLTGLLSTDTQYF. In nucleotides, the CDR3 is TGTGCCAGCAGCTTAACGGGACTATTAAGCACAGATACGCAGTATTTT.

The chain has TRBV3-1 and TRBJ2-1, with 8 nucleotides matching TRBD2. The germline V gene encodes CDR1 LGHDT and CDR2 YNNKEL (reference sequence). With 1 base clipped from V and 4 bases from J, the junction kept 3 bases outside the gene matches. The CDR3 loop spans 15 amino acids. The CDR3 sequence is CASSQGAGAYNEQFF. The CDR3 DNA follows: TGTGCCAGCAGCCAAGGAGCGGGGGCATACAATGAGCAGTTCTTC.

The V and J genes are TRBV6-1 and TRBJ2-3, with 7 positions matching TRBD1. CDR1 is MNHNS and CDR2 is SASEGT in the germline V gene. This CDR3 spans 14 amino acids. The V gene end was trimmed by 8 bases and the J gene end by 4 bases; junction bases not matched to a gene: 9. This CDR3 is CASCSDRAADTQYF. CDR3 bases: TGTGCCAGCTGTAGCGACAGGGCGGCAGATACGCAGTATTTT.

This clonotype occurred a few times. The chain joins TRBV19 to TRBJ2-5; D gene ambiguous. The CDR3 extends over 13 amino acids. V lost 3 bases, J lost 4 bases, and 9 bases lay in between. CDR1 and CDR2 (germline): LNHDA, SQIVND (reference sequence). CDR3 in amino acids: CASSIMERETQYF. DNA of the CDR3: TGTGCCAGTAGTATTATGGAGCGAGAGACCCAGTACTTC.

The chain joins TRBV27 to TRBJ2-7; unclear D gene. This CDR3 has 13 residues. V lost 6 bases to trimming and J lost 1 base, with 10 bases between them. CDR1 MNHEY and CDR2 SMNVEV come from the germline V gene (reference sequence). The chain's CDR3 is CASRSARSYEQYF. The CDR3 nucleotides are TGTGCCAGCAGATCCGCCAGGTCCTACGAGCAGTACTTC.

The DNA of the CDR3 is TGTGCCAGTAGTATATGGAGGGATCAGCCCCAGCATTTT. It translates to CASSIWRDQPQHF. The genes are TRBV19 and TRBJ1-5; D not resolved. Germline CDR1 LNHDA, CDR2 SQIVND (reference sequence). The V and J ends lost 2 bases and 5 bases respectively, with 7 bases between them. CDR3 length: 13 amino acids.

This clonotype has ten or more counts. This chain uses TRBV7-9 with TRBJ2-2; weak D call: TRBD2 (5 bases). The CDR3 length is 15 residues. Germline assignment: CDR1 SEHNR and CDR2 FQNEAQ (reference sequence). V lost 5 bases to trimming and J lost 5 bases, with 15 bases between them. The CDR3 protein is CASSAQLSGTGELFF. The DNA of the CDR3 is TGTGCCAGCAGCGCCCAGTTATCGGGGACCGGGGAGCTGTTTTTT.

The chain has TRBV4-1 and TRBJ2-5, with D perhaps TRBD2 (6 bases). Per the germline V gene, CDR1 is MGHRA and CDR2 is YSYEKL. V was cut by 3 bases and J by 3 bases, with 17 bases left in between. The length of the CDR3 is 16 residues. The CDR3 is CASSHPPDGGEETQYF. In DNA, the CDR3 is TGCGCCAGCAGCCATCCCCCCGACGGGGGTGAAGAGACCCAGTACTTC.

This clonotype was counted between two and nine times. In DNA form, the CDR3 reads TGTGCCAGCTCACGCGGGACAGGGGGCGAGGGGGCCAACGTCCTGACTTTC. This gives the protein CASSRGTGGEGANVLTF. The chain combines TRBV18 with TRBJ2-6; the match to TRBD1 covers 12 bases. CDR3 length: 17 residues. Unmatched junction bases numbered 5, after V lost 4 bases and J lost 4 bases. Germline assignment: CDR1 KGHSH and CDR2 LQKENI.

The rearrangement links TRBV3-1 to TRBJ2-6, with D perhaps matching TRBD1 (5 bases). V lost 4 bases to trimming and J lost 0 bases, with 10 bases between them. CDR1 and CDR2 (germline): LGHDT, YNNKEL (reference sequence). CDR3 size: 16 residues. The CDR3 loop reads CASSPQGLSGANVLTF. As DNA, the CDR3 is TGTGCCAGCAGCCCCCAGGGCCTCTCTGGGGCCAACGTCCTGACTTTC. Together with reference TRBV3-1 and TRBJ2-6, the CDR3 gives the full variable domain: DTAVSQTPKYLVTQMGNDKSIKCEQNLGHDTMYWYKQDSKKFLKIMFSYNNKELIINETVPNRFSPKSPDKAHLNLHINSLELGDSAVYFCASSPQGLSGANVLTFGAGSRLTVL.